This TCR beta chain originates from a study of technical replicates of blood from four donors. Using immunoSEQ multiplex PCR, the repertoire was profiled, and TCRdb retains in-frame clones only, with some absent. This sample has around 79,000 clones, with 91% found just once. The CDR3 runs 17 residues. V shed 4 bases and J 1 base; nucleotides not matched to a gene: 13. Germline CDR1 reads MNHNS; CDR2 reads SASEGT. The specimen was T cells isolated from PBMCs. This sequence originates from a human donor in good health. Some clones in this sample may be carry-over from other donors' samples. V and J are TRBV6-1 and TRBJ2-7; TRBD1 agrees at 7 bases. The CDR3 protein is CASSVIQPGQPSYEQYF. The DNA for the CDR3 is TGTGCCAGCAGTGTAATCCAACCGGGACAGCCTTCCTACGAGCAGTACTTC.